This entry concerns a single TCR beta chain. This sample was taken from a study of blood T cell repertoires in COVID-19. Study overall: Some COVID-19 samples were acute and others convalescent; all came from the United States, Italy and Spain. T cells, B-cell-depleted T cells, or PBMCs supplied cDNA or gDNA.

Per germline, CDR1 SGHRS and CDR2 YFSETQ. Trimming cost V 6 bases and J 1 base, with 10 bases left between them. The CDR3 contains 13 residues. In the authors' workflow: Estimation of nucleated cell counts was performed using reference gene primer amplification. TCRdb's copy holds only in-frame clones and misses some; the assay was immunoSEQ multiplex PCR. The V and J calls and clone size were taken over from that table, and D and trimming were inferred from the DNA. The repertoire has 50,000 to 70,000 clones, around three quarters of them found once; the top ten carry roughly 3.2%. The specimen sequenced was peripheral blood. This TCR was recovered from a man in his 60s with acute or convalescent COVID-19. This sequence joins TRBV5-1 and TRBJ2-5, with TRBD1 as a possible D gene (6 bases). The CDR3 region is CASTGQFQETQYF. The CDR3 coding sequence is TGCGCCAGCACCGGACAGTTCCAAGAGACCCAGTACTTC.